This is a list of T cell receptor beta chains from one sample in a study of regulatory T cells in long-lasting Graves disease. TCRdb independently ran MiXCR on the multiplex PCR reads; one entry per CDR3 protein. The profile shows 430,000 or so distinct CDR3 sequences, roughly 21% of them singletons. The material was peripheral blood mononuclear cells (PBMCs), obtained when the disease was refractory, from a patient treated with antithyroid drugs. Every receptor here comes from a female donor with Graves disease. CDR3s leave out the opening cysteine and the closing phenylalanine or tryptophan. Each record gives: V gene, J gene, CDR3 protein.

v_call: TRBV4-1; j_call: TRBJ2-7; cdr3_aa: ASSQGGGLGYEQY
v_call: TRBV20-1; j_call: TRBJ2-7; cdr3_aa: SASHPGGGSNEQY
v_call: TRBV12-3/TRBV12-4; j_call: TRBJ2-7; cdr3_aa: ASKATGAGVYEQY
v_call: TRBV7-6; j_call: TRBJ2-7; cdr3_aa: ASSPPSGEDDEQY
v_call: TRBV20-1; j_call: TRBJ1-1; cdr3_aa: SAPSTGEAF
v_call: TRBV5-5; j_call: TRBJ2-7; cdr3_aa: ASSLEMAAGASSYEQY
v_call: TRBV28; j_call: TRBJ2-5; cdr3_aa: ASSTGGVGETQY
v_call: TRBV15; j_call: TRBJ2-7; cdr3_aa: ATSGRGGYEQY
v_call: TRBV7-9; j_call: TRBJ2-1; cdr3_aa: ASRSRKVGSSYNEQF
v_call: TRBV5-1; j_call: TRBJ1-1; cdr3_aa: ASSLWGESTEAF
v_call: TRBV19; j_call: TRBJ1-5; cdr3_aa: ASSRGSLLSNQPQH
v_call: TRBV7-3; j_call: TRBJ1-2; cdr3_aa: ASSLNPGEDGYT
v_call: TRBV20-1; j_call: TRBJ2-5; cdr3_aa: SGTLASETQY
v_call: TRBV29-1; j_call: TRBJ2-1; cdr3_aa: STGTRLNEQF
v_call: TRBV3-1; j_call: TRBJ1-1; cdr3_aa: ASSQVIGVNEAF
v_call: TRBV20-1; j_call: TRBJ2-7; cdr3_aa: SVRGGSYEQY
v_call: TRBV15; j_call: TRBJ2-3; cdr3_aa: ATSRGHSGSGTDTQY
v_call: TRBV2; j_call: TRBJ2-1; cdr3_aa: ASRAGTGLYNEQF
v_call: TRBV24-1; j_call: TRBJ2-4; cdr3_aa: ATSDLSPTGKNIQY
v_call: TRBV27; j_call: TRBJ2-1; cdr3_aa: ASTKPGASYNEQF
v_call: TRBV20-1; j_call: TRBJ2-3; cdr3_aa: SASDGTDTQY
v_call: TRBV28; j_call: TRBJ2-4; cdr3_aa: ASSAGLAGVKNIQY
v_call: TRBV12-3/TRBV12-4; j_call: TRBJ1-4; cdr3_aa: ASSSPSVSGEKLF
v_call: TRBV6-5; j_call: TRBJ2-7; cdr3_aa: ASSYSQGLSFPYEQY
v_call: TRBV20-1; j_call: TRBJ2-7; cdr3_aa: SVARDRDHEQY
v_call: TRBV6-1; j_call: TRBJ2-5; cdr3_aa: ASSPRDRDPRGTQY
v_call: TRBV5-1; j_call: TRBJ1-1; cdr3_aa: ASSLWAGDTEAF
v_call: TRBV30; j_call: TRBJ1-1; cdr3_aa: AWLDPPEDTEAF
v_call: TRBV11-2; j_call: TRBJ2-2; cdr3_aa: ASSLERQGVRTGELF
v_call: TRBV20-1; j_call: TRBJ1-1; cdr3_aa: SASGGQGGNTEAF
v_call: TRBV7-9; j_call: TRBJ2-5; cdr3_aa: ASSPRQAETQY
v_call: TRBV4-1; j_call: TRBJ2-4; cdr3_aa: ASSQVVVMWLGTKNIQY
v_call: TRBV7-9; j_call: TRBJ1-3; cdr3_aa: ASSLIRDRGFSGNTIY
v_call: TRBV19; j_call: TRBJ2-7; cdr3_aa: ASSIDQAGVNEQY
v_call: TRBV6-1; j_call: TRBJ1-3; cdr3_aa: ASKDRGAGNTIY
v_call: TRBV14; j_call: TRBJ2-5; cdr3_aa: ASSQTGFATQY
v_call: TRBV7-9; j_call: TRBJ2-1; cdr3_aa: ASSLDAGAVRPGSSYNEQF
v_call: TRBV5-6; j_call: TRBJ2-2; cdr3_aa: ASSLGGPGGELF
v_call: TRBV6-1; j_call: TRBJ1-5; cdr3_aa: ASSEHNDGNQPQH
v_call: TRBV7-8; j_call: TRBJ2-5; cdr3_aa: ASSPRATRREETQY
v_call: TRBV27; j_call: TRBJ2-7; cdr3_aa: ASSLDRGYKQY
v_call: TRBV20-1; j_call: TRBJ2-3; cdr3_aa: ATVRGGGSTDTQY
v_call: TRBV12-3/TRBV12-4; j_call: TRBJ1-5; cdr3_aa: ASSSGTGKVLHQPQH
v_call: TRBV6-5; j_call: TRBJ1-1; cdr3_aa: ASSYTESTEAF
v_call: TRBV6-1; j_call: TRBJ1-5; cdr3_aa: AASGVKEPQH
v_call: TRBV19; j_call: TRBJ1-5; cdr3_aa: ASSIGGRGQPQH
v_call: TRBV28; j_call: TRBJ2-2; cdr3_aa: ASNHAATGELF
v_call: TRBV28; j_call: TRBJ2-7; cdr3_aa: ASSPGLAGGYEQY
v_call: TRBV15; j_call: TRBJ1-5; cdr3_aa: ATSWHRTSNQPQH
v_call: TRBV30; j_call: TRBJ1-6; cdr3_aa: AWSVAGAGSPLH
v_call: TRBV7-2; j_call: TRBJ1-2; cdr3_aa: ASSPYPLKTGGGGYT
v_call: TRBV29-1; j_call: TRBJ2-5; cdr3_aa: SVPRGGGETQY
v_call: TRBV11-1; j_call: TRBJ1-6; cdr3_aa: ACSLAGNSPLH